This T cell receptor (beta chain) is from a study of cytomegalovirus exposure and HLA in healthy donors. This clone has more than one count but fewer than ten. What it recognizes is unknown. Study-level findings and limits: The investigators catalogued some 160 TCR beta chains as cytomegalovirus-associated.

The length of the CDR3 is 16 residues. Trimming took 3 bases from V and 3 from J, leaving 15 bases between them. Germline values: CDR1 MDHEN, CDR2 SYDVKM. TCRdb's table, derived via immunoSEQ multiplex PCR, lists solely in-frame clones and lacks some. This table holds roughly 200,000 clones, about 81% found once. This TCR came from a woman under 40 in good health and CMV-seronegative. The V call is TRBV28, the J call TRBJ1-5, with D perhaps TRBD1 (5 bases). The sample consisted of PBMCs. The CDR3 loop is CASSLFGGENNQPQHF. The DNA of the CDR3 is TGTGCCAGCAGTTTGTTCGGGGGAGAAAACAATCAGCCCCAGCATTTT.